The 30 T cell receptor beta chains below all came from one sample that was sequenced in a study of T cells after yellow fever vaccination. TCRdb reprocessed the 5' RACE reads with MiXCR, giving one entry per CDR3 protein. This table holds 200,000 to 300,000 distinct CDR3 sequences, 6.5% to 7.5% found once. Sequenced here: CD4+ T cells sorted from PBMCs, sampled on the day of the yellow fever booster vaccination. The receptors derive from a man younger than 40 who received the YFV17D yellow fever vaccine.

The chain couples TRBV20-1 to TRBJ2-7; D is tentatively TRBD1 or TRBD2 (5 bases each). CDR3 length equals 12 residues. V lost 3 bases to trimming and J lost 6 bases, with 12 bases between them. The V gene's germline CDR1 is DFQATT and CDR2 SNEGSKA (reference sequence). The CDR3 nucleotides read TGCAGTGCTAGCCGGCAGGGACCCGAGCAGTACTTC. Its protein is CSASRQGPEQYF.

There are many counts of this clonotype. This chain joins TRBV7-9 and TRBJ2-7; D remains unclear. The CDR3 sequence is 15 residues long. CDR1 and CDR2 from the germline V gene are SEHNR and FQNEAQ (reference sequence). V was cut by 7 bases and J by 0 bases, with 16 bases left in between. This CDR3 reads CASTPGVKGSYEQYF. As DNA, the CDR3 is TGTGCCAGCACCCCTGGGGTGAAGGGCTCCTACGAGCAGTACTTC.

This clonotype was seen more than once but under ten times. The genes are TRBV7-2 and TRBJ2-5; D possibly uses TRBD1 or TRBD2 (5 bases each). V gave up 4 bases and J gave up 5 bases, with 11 bases separating them. CDR1 and CDR2 from the germline V gene are SGHTA and FQGNSA. The CDR3 length is 13 residues. CDR3 coding DNA: TGTGCCAGCAGCTCTAGCTGGGGGGAGACCCAGTACTTC. Residues: CASSSSWGETQYF. Looking up the rest from reference TRBV7-2 and TRBJ2-5 gives the full variable domain: GAGVSQSPSNKVTEKGKDVELRCDPISGHTALYWYRQSLGQGLEFLIYFQGNSAPDKSGLPSDRFSAERTGGSVSTLTIQRTQQEDSAVYLCASSSSWGETQYFGPGTRLLVL.

This clonotype was counted only a few times. The chain links TRBV12-3 or TRBV12-4 to TRBJ1-6; the D is unclear. Trimming took 1 base from V and 7 from J, leaving 8 bases between them. This CDR3 spans 14 amino acids. The CDR3 DNA reads TGTGCCAGCAGTTTAGGTCAGAAGAATTCACCCCTCCACTTT. It yields the protein CASSLGQKNSPLHF.

The V gene is TRBV28, the J gene TRBJ2-4, with D maybe TRBD2 (5 bases). The germline V gene encodes CDR1 MDHEN and CDR2 SYDVKM. Trimming took off 5 bases at V and 7 bases at J, with 12 bases between the two ends. CDR3 length equals 13 residues. CDR3 protein: CASSKGDINIQYF. The CDR3 DNA reads TGTGCCAGCAGTAAGGGAGACATTAACATTCAGTACTTC.

This clonotype was observed a handful of times. The genes are TRBV2 and TRBJ1-2, with TRBD1 as a possible D gene (6 bases). CDR3 size: 12 residues. Trimming shortened V by 2 bases and J by 8 bases, and 9 bases separated the two germline ends. The germline CDR1 and CDR2 sequences are SNHLY and FYNNEI. This chain's CDR3 is CASSEQGNGYTF. The CDR3, as DNA: TGTGCCAGCAGTGAACAGGGGAACGGCTACACCTTC.

This clonotype appeared many times. This chain links TRBV5-1 with TRBJ2-6; D might be TRBD1 (6 bases). The CDR3 sequence is 17 residues long. V shed 5 bases and J shed 0 bases, with 15 bases lying between them. Germline values: CDR1 SGHRS, CDR2 YFSETQ. The CDR3 region is CASRAYYRASGANVLTF. CDR3 nucleotide sequence: TGCGCCAGCAGAGCATACTACAGGGCCTCTGGGGCCAACGTCCTGACTTTC.

This clonotype was seen only a few times. This sequence joins TRBV5-1 and TRBJ2-1; 14 nucleotides match TRBD2. The ends lost 5 bases at V and 1 base at J; junction bases unmatched: 8. Germline V CDR1 and CDR2: SGHRS, YFSETQ. The CDR3 has 18 amino acids. In DNA, the CDR3 is TGCGCCAGCAGTAGTGGGACTAGCGGGAGTAGATCCTACAATGAGCAGTTCTTC. Protein: CASSSGTSGSRSYNEQFF.

This clonotype occurred many times. The V gene is TRBV25-1, the J gene TRBJ2-1; TRBD1 matches at 7 bases. Germline lookup yields CDR1 MGHDK and CDR2 SYGVNS. The junction had 1 base not matched to a gene; V was cut back by 7 bases and J by 7 bases. The CDR3 extends over 11 amino acids. Here the CDR3 reads CASNRGNEQFF. CDR3 nucleotides: TGTGCCAGCAACAGGGGAAATGAGCAGTTCTTC.

This clonotype has only a few counts. V gene TRBV7-8 combines with J gene TRBJ2-4; D remains ambiguous. The V gene lost 3 bases and the J gene lost 1 base, with 10 bases spanning the gap. Germline lookup yields CDR1 SGHVS and CDR2 FQNEAQ. This CDR3 comprises 15 residues. CDR3 bases: TGTGCCAGCAGCTTGGGATCCATGGCCAAAAACATTCAGTACTTC. Its translation is CASSLGSMAKNIQYF. Variable domain in full (rest from reference TRBV7-8 and TRBJ2-4): GAGVSQSPRYKVAKRGQDVALRCDPISGHVSLFWYQQALGQGPEFLTYFQNEAQLDKSGLPSDRFFAERPEGSVSTLKIQRTQQEDSAVYLCASSLGSMAKNIQYFGAGTRLSVL.

The rearrangement uses TRBV4-3 and TRBJ1-5, with 10 bases aligning to TRBD1. J lost 5 bases, V lost 0 bases, and 10 bases had no gene match. The CDR3 has 18 residues. Per germline, CDR1 LGHNA and CDR2 YSLEER. Written as DNA, the CDR3 is TGCGCCAGCAGCCAAGAGACATGGGACAGGGGATTGGATCAGCCCCAGCATTTT. It is translated as CASSQETWDRGLDQPQHF.

The gene calls are TRBV14 and TRBJ2-1; 15 positions match TRBD2. Per the germline V gene, CDR1 is SGHDN and CDR2 is FVKESK. The CDR3 runs to 15 residues. With V trimmed by 6 bases and J by 7 bases, 4 bases remained unmatched. The CDR3 coding sequence is TGTGCCAGCAGTCGAGGGACTAGCGGGAGGAATGAGCAGTTCTTC. Its translation: CASSRGTSGRNEQFF. Drawing the rest from reference TRBV14 and TRBJ2-1, the complete variable domain is EAGVTQFPSHSVIEKGQTVTLRCDPISGHDNLYWYRRVMGKEIKFLLHFVKESKQDESGMPNNRFLAERTGGTYSTLKVQPAELEDSGVYFCASSRGTSGRNEQFFGPGTRLTVL.

This clonotype showed up many times. This chain joins TRBV2 and TRBJ1-4; TRBD1 might be the D (6 bases). This CDR3 has 14 residues. Germline CDR1 and CDR2: SNHLY and FYNNEI. V dropped 5 bases and J dropped 7 bases, with 14 bases sitting between them. CDR3 DNA: TGTGCCAGCAGTACAGGGATCGTAGGTGAAAAACTGTTTTTT. This encodes CASSTGIVGEKLFF. Looking up the rest from reference TRBV2 and TRBJ1-4 gives the full variable domain: EPEVTQTPSHQVTQMGQEVILRCVPISNHLYFYWYRQILGQKVEFLVSFYNNEISEKSEIFDDQFSVERPDGSNFTLKIRSTKLEDSAMYFCASSTGIVGEKLFFGSGTQLSVL.

This clonotype appeared a few times. The genes are TRBV20-1 and TRBJ1-2; D ambiguous. V was clipped by 1 base and J by 2 bases, with 11 bases between them. Germline values: CDR1 DFQATT, CDR2 SNEGSKA (reference sequence). CDR3 length: 14 amino acids. The CDR3 region has the DNA TGCAGTGCTAGAGCCGGTACCGCCAACTATGGCTACACCTTC. This encodes CSARAGTANYGYTF.

The chain has TRBV11-3 and TRBJ2-3, with D hard to call. The CDR3 extends over 13 amino acids. The V and J ends lost 5 bases and 1 base respectively, with 7 bases between them. Looked up from germline, CDR1 is SGHNT and CDR2 is YENEEA. The CDR3 protein is CASSLPCTDTQYF. CDR3 DNA: TGTGCCAGCAGCCTACCGTGCACAGATACGCAGTATTTT.

This clonotype was seen at least ten times. In DNA, the CDR3 is TGTGCCACCAGTGATTGGACGGGACTAGGGGTCCACAATGAGCAGTTCTTC. Its protein product is CATSDWTGLGVHNEQFF. The chain is built from TRBV24-1 and TRBJ2-1; TRBD2 aligns across 8 bases. J lost 5 bases, V lost 2 bases, and 10 bases had no gene match. The CDR3 is 17 residues long. CDR1 and CDR2 (germline): KGHDR, SFDVKD.

This clonotype was found many times. The J gene is TRBJ2-1, the V gene TRBV4-1; tentatively, D is TRBD1 (5 bases). With 5 bases removed from V and 4 bases from J, the gap between germline ends came to 18 bases. CDR1 is MGHRA, CDR2 YSYEKL, per germline. The CDR3 has 16 amino acids. The CDR3 loop is CASSSQETAKYNEQFF. The CDR3, as DNA: TGCGCCAGCAGCTCCCAGGAGACAGCAAAATACAATGAGCAGTTCTTC.

There are a few counts of this clonotype. The chain joins TRBV5-1 to TRBJ2-7, with 7 bases fitting TRBD2. The trim removed 0 bases at V and 6 bases at J, leaving 9 bases unmatched. Germline values: CDR1 SGHRS, CDR2 YFSETQ. CDR3 length: 15 amino acids. This chain's CDR3 is CASSLAAGVRFEQYF. In nucleotides, the CDR3 is TGCGCCAGCAGCTTGGCGGCGGGAGTTCGGTTCGAGCAGTACTTC.

This clonotype was detected many times. The rearrangement uses TRBV20-1 and TRBJ2-7, with D maybe TRBD2 (5 bases). The length of the CDR3 is 13 residues. The V and J ends lost 5 bases and 2 bases respectively, with 13 bases between them. Germline V gene data show CDR1 as DFQATT and CDR2 as SNEGSKA (reference sequence). CDR3 bases: TGCAGTGCTTGCCGGACTGCTCCCTACGAGCAGTACTTC. The encoded protein is CSACRTAPYEQYF.

This clonotype has a count of ten or more. CDR3 amino acids: CASTQTGTDEQYF. The CDR3 bases are TGCGCCAGCACCCAGACAGGGACGGACGAGCAGTACTTC. This rearrangement joins TRBV5-1 to TRBJ2-7; TRBD1 matches 7 bases. This CDR3 region has 13 residues. The ends lost 6 bases at V and 5 bases at J; junction bases unmatched: 8. The germline V gene encodes CDR1 SGHRS and CDR2 YFSETQ.

The table lists this clonotype with a few counts. This chain uses TRBV6-1 with TRBJ2-5, with D tentatively TRBD2 (6 bases). In germline, CDR1 is MNHNS, CDR2 SASEGT. Trimming took off 6 bases at V and 5 bases at J, with 13 bases between the two ends. CDR3 length: 13 amino acids. DNA of the CDR3: TGTGCCAGCAGGGAGGGTGGGATTGAGACCCAGTACTTC. This codes for CASREGGIETQYF.

The chain combines TRBV6-5 with TRBJ2-7, with 8 bases that match TRBD2. The CDR3 covers 19 residues. Germline loops: CDR1 MNHEY, CDR2 SVGAGI. V lost 4 bases to trimming and J lost 3 bases; unmatched junction nucleotides: 20. Here the CDR3 reads CASSFPRISERELNYEQYF. The CDR3 DNA is TGTGCCAGCAGTTTCCCTCGGATAAGCGAGCGGGAGCTGAACTACGAGCAGTACTTC.

The chain employs TRBV19 and TRBJ1-1; tentative D call: TRBD1 (6 bases). The CDR3 has 13 residues. Germline loops: CDR1 LNHDA, CDR2 SQIVND (reference sequence). Trimming left V 6 bases short and J 7 bases short, with 15 bases between. The CDR3: CASRTQGSSEAFF. The CDR3 DNA reads as TGTGCCAGTAGAACACAGGGATCGAGTGAAGCTTTCTTT.

The chain uses TRBV24-1 and TRBJ2-1, with 7 bases aligning to TRBD2. V lost 3 bases to trimming and J lost 8 bases; unmatched junction nucleotides: 9. Germline V gene data show CDR1 as KGHDR and CDR2 as SFDVKD. The CDR3 length is 15 residues. The CDR3 DNA reads TGTGCCACCAGTGATCAAGGACTAGTTGGCGATGAGCAGTTCTTC. Translating it yields CATSDQGLVGDEQFF.

J is TRBJ1-1 and V is TRBV7-9; 9 nucleotides match TRBD1. The CDR3 loop spans 16 amino acids. The germline V gene has CDR1 SEHNR and CDR2 FQNEAQ (reference sequence). V gave up 5 bases and J gave up 5 bases; unmatched junction bases: 12. CDR3 sequence reads: CASSENPGQGRTEAFF. In DNA, the CDR3 is TGTGCCAGCAGCGAAAACCCGGGACAGGGAAGGACTGAAGCTTTCTTT.

This clonotype was counted between two and nine times. The V call is TRBV6-5, the J call TRBJ2-1; 9 nucleotides align to TRBD2. This CDR3 contains 14 residues. With V trimmed by 4 bases and J by 8 bases, 6 bases remained unmatched. Germline CDR1 MNHEY, CDR2 SVGAGI. CDR3 nucleotides: TGTGCCAGCAGTTTCCTTAGCGGGAGCCATGAGCAGTTCTTC. Amino acid sequence: CASSFLSGSHEQFF.

The chain couples TRBV5-8 to TRBJ2-1, with 8 bases fitting TRBD1. V gave up 1 base and J gave up 8 bases; unmatched junction bases: 5. The CDR3 spans 14 residues. Per germline, CDR1 SGHTS and CDR2 YDEGEE. CDR3 nucleotide sequence: TGTGCCAGCAGCTTGCGGAACAGGGGGGATGAGCAGTTCTTC. Translating it yields CASSLRNRGDEQFF.

This clonotype appeared a few times. The CDR3 region is CASSLGVAGGGAYEQYF. CDR3 DNA sequence: TGCGCCAGCAGCTTGGGGGTAGCGGGAGGAGGCGCCTACGAGCAGTACTTC. J is TRBJ2-7 and V is TRBV5-1; 10 bases align to TRBD2. J lost 2 bases, V lost 0 bases, and 8 bases had no gene match. The germline gives CDR1 SGHRS, CDR2 YFSETQ. The CDR3 has 17 amino acids.

This clonotype was recorded many times. The V and J genes are TRBV3-1 and TRBJ2-7; tentatively, D is TRBD1 (5 bases). CDR3 length equals 14 residues. Germline V gene data show CDR1 as LGHDT and CDR2 as YNNKEL (reference sequence). Trimming stripped 9 bases from V and 0 bases from J, with 15 bases between. The CDR3 is CASASTGNSYEQYF. CDR3 bases: TGTGCCAGTGCCTCCACAGGTAACTCCTACGAGCAGTACTTC.

This clonotype came up a few times. The chain recombines TRBV6-2 or TRBV6-3 with TRBJ2-2, with D possibly being TRBD2 (5 bases). V lost 7 bases and J lost 4, with 25 bases in between. The CDR3 length is 18 residues. Per germline, CDR1 MNHEY and CDR2 SVGEGT. The CDR3: CASNPRGRGPGGTGELFF. In nucleotides, the CDR3 is TGTGCCAGCAACCCCCGCGGGCGTGGGCCTGGCGGCACCGGGGAGCTGTTTTTT.